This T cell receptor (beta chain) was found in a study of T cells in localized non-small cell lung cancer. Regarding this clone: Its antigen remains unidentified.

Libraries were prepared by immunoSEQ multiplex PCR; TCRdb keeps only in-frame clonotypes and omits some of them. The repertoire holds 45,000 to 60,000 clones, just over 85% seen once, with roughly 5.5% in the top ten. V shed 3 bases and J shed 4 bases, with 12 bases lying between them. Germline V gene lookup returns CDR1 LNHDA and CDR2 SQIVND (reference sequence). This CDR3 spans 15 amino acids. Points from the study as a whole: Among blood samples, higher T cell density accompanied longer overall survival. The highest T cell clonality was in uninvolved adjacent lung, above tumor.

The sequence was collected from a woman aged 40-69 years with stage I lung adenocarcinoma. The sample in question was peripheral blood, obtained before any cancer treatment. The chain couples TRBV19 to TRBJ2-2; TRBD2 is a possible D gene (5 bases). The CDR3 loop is CASSIGPAGTGELFF. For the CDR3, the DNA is TGTGCCAGTAGTATCGGGCCCGCGGGCACCGGGGAGCTGTTTTTT.